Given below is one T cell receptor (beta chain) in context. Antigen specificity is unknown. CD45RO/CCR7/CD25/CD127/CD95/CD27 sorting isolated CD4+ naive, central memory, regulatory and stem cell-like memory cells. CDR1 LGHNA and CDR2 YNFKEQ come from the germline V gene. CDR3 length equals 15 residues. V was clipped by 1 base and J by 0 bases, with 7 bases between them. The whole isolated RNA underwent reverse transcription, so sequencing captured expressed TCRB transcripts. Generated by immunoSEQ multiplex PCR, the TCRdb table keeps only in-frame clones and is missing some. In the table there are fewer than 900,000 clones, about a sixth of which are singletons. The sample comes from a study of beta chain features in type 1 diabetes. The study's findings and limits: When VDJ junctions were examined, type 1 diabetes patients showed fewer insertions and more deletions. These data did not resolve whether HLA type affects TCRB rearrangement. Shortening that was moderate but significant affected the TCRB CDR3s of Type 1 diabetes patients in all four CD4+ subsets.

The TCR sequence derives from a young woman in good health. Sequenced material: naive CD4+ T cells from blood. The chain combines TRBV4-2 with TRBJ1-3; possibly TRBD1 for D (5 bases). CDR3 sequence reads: CASSQATDSGNTIYF. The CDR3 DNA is TGTGCCAGCAGCCAAGCGACAGACTCTGGAAACACCATATATTTT.